One and the same sample provided the 19 T cell receptor beta chains below, sequenced in a study of identical twins (TCRdb year 2016). Receptors were amplified or captured by 5' RACE. Sequenced on an Illumina HiSeq 2000. TCRdb cleaned the public reads at Q25 with fastp, built clones with MiXCR and kept in-frame beta chains. Rows are combined by CDR3 protein, so each entry shows the most common genes and DNA. The sample table records 700,000 or so distinct CDR3 sequences; over 8.5% of these occur just once. The top ten clonotypes cover about 0.98% of the sample. This same sample was also part of a study on yellow fever vaccine responses in identical twins.

The sequencing input was PBMCs. The origin of the receptors is a woman under 30 in good health.

In its sample, this clonotype was seen a few times. CDR3 nucleotide sequence: TGTGCCAGCAGCTTAGCAGACAGGGGGGGAAACACCATATATTTT. The encoded protein is CASSLADRGGNTIYF. V is TRBV7-2 and J is TRBJ1-3; TRBD1 matches 9 bases. V was pared by 0 bases and J by 4 bases, with 1 base of the junction left unmatched. The germline CDR1 and CDR2 sequences are SGHTA and FQGNSA. The CDR3 extends over 15 amino acids.

At least ten counts were recorded for this clonotype. The V and J genes are TRBV24-1 and TRBJ2-1; D gene uncertain. Germline V gene lookup returns CDR1 KGHDR and CDR2 SFDVKD. This CDR3 is built from 15 residues. Trimming left V 4 bases short and J 0 bases short, with 9 bases between. CDR3 protein: CATSDKQRSYNEQFF. The CDR3 nucleotides are TGTGCCACCAGTGACAAACAGCGCTCCTACAATGAGCAGTTCTTC.

This clonotype came up many times. V gene TRBV29-1 combines with J gene TRBJ2-3, with TRBD2 matching 8 bases. With 7 bases clipped from V and 2 bases from J, the junction kept 11 bases outside the gene matches. Germline V gives CDR1 SQVTM, CDR2 ANQGSEA. This CDR3 is built from 15 residues. The CDR3: CSASGAGANTDTQYF. The CDR3 nucleotides read TGCAGCGCCTCTGGAGCGGGGGCCAACACAGATACGCAGTATTTT.

The table lists this clonotype with many counts. The chain links TRBV12-3 or TRBV12-4 to TRBJ2-3, with D possibly TRBD1 on 5 matching bases. The CDR3 runs 14 residues. Trimming cost V 7 bases and J 5 bases, with 16 bases left between them. CDR3 loop: CASTLAGHGDTQYF. CDR3 sequence (DNA): TGTGCCAGCACTTTGGCAGGGCATGGAGATACGCAGTATTTT.

The CDR3 DNA sequence: TGTGCCAGCAGCTATCAGGGGAGCTCCTACGAGCAGTACTTC. Amino acid sequence: CASSYQGSSYEQYF. This chain links TRBV28 with TRBJ2-7; D is possibly TRBD1 (6 bases). The V and J ends lost 6 bases and 0 bases respectively, with 12 bases between them. Germline assignment: CDR1 MDHEN and CDR2 SYDVKM. CDR3 size: 14 residues.

The chain employs TRBV7-3 and TRBJ2-2; D is possibly TRBD2 (5 bases). CDR3 size: 15 residues. Trimming stripped 5 bases from V and 5 bases from J, with 15 bases between. Per germline, CDR1 SGHTA and CDR2 FQGTGA. The CDR3 DNA reads TGTGCCAGCAGCCCAACCTGGTGGGAGACCGGGGAGCTGTTTTTT. This gives the protein CASSPTWWETGELFF.

J is TRBJ2-7 and V is TRBV4-2; TRBD1 aligns across 7 bases. Germline CDR1 reads LGHNA; CDR2 reads YNFKEQ. The CDR3 totals 17 residues. The V gene end was trimmed by 0 bases and the J gene end by 3 bases; junction bases not matched to a gene: 11. The CDR3: CASSQDTAFRDSYEQYF. The CDR3 nucleotides read TGTGCCAGCAGCCAAGATACCGCGTTCCGGGACAGCTACGAGCAGTACTTC.

Only a few counts were recorded for this clonotype. J is TRBJ2-5 and V is TRBV10-2; 9 positions agree with TRBD1. The V gene end was trimmed by 6 bases and the J gene end by 2 bases; junction bases not matched to a gene: 13. Germline values: CDR1 WSHSY, CDR2 SAAADI. The CDR3 covers 17 residues. The DNA of the CDR3 is TGCGCCAGCAGCGTTCCCGGGACAGGGTGGGGGCAAGAGACCCAGTACTTC. The encoded protein is CASSVPGTGWGQETQYF.

The chain carries TRBV12-5 and TRBJ2-1, with D maybe TRBD2 (6 bases). V gave up 0 bases and J gave up 4 bases, with 13 bases separating them. CDR1 and CDR2 (germline): LGHNT, FRNRAP. CDR3 length: 16 amino acids. Here the CDR3 DNA reads TGTGCTAGTGGTTTGGTAAGCGGGCCATTTTACAATGAGCAGTTCTTC. It codes for CASGLVSGPFYNEQFF.

The V and J genes are TRBV9 and TRBJ2-1; TRBD1 matches 10 bases. Germline-derived CDR1 and CDR2 are SGDLS and YYNGEE. V was clipped by 5 bases and J by 6 bases; unmatched bases: 14. CDR3 length: 17 amino acids. CDR3 coding DNA: TGTGCCAGCAGTGGCGGGACAGGGGCTGGGTTGGGCAATGAGCAGTTCTTC. This codes for CASSGGTGAGLGNEQFF.

The rearrangement joins TRBV7-3 to TRBJ2-1; the D gene is possibly TRBD1 (6 bases). Germline V CDR1 and CDR2: SGHTA, FQGTGA. Trimming shortened V by 5 bases and J by 4 bases, and 18 bases separated the two germline ends. This CDR3 contains 16 residues. The CDR3 spells CASSDHGTRFYNEQFF. CDR3 nucleotide sequence: TGTGCCAGCAGCGACCACGGGACACGCTTTTACAATGAGCAGTTCTTC.

Ten or more counts support this clonotype. The chain joins TRBV9 to TRBJ2-2; 14 bases map to TRBD2. Unmatched junction bases numbered 12, after V lost 4 bases and J lost 7 bases. The CDR3 consists of 18 residues. Germline V gene sequence: CDR1 SGDLS, CDR2 YYNGEE. The CDR3 loop is CASSPRGGLAGDHGELFF. The CDR3 DNA reads TGTGCCAGCAGCCCGAGAGGGGGACTAGCGGGAGATCACGGGGAGCTGTTTTTT.

This clonotype came up many times. The rearrangement links TRBV12-3 or TRBV12-4 to TRBJ1-1; 7 bases are shared with TRBD1. This CDR3 is built from 14 residues. Trimming at V came to 3 bases and at J to 5 bases, leaving 6 bases not matched to a gene. CDR3 sequence reads: CASSFGQAYTEAFF. The CDR3 nucleotides read TGTGCCAGCAGTTTTGGACAGGCCTATACTGAAGCTTTCTTT.

The chain uses TRBV20-1 and TRBJ2-2; 10 positions match TRBD2. The V and J ends lost 4 bases and 3 bases, in that order; junction bases with no gene match: 17. Germline CDR1 DFQATT, CDR2 SNEGSKA (reference sequence). This CDR3 has 19 residues. The CDR3 loop is CSAKSEGASSGRYTGELFF. In nucleotides, the CDR3 is TGCAGTGCTAAGTCGGAGGGGGCGAGTAGCGGGAGGTACACCGGGGAGCTGTTTTTT.

CDR3 amino acids: CASSRTGGKTQYF. CDR3 DNA: TGTGCCAGCAGCCGGACAGGGGGCAAGACGCAGTATTTT. V usage is TRBV3-1 and J usage is TRBJ2-3; 11 bases are shared with TRBD1. CDR1 and CDR2 from the germline V gene are LGHDT and YNNKEL (reference sequence). Losses at the gene ends were 4 bases for V and 9 bases for J; bases not matched to a gene: 3. The CDR3 loop spans 13 amino acids.

The chain has TRBV5-1 and TRBJ2-6; D remains ambiguous. The V end lost 1 base, the J end lost 4 bases, and 9 bases lay between the germline ends. Germline V CDR1 and CDR2: SGHRS, YFSETQ. The CDR3 covers 15 residues. CDR3 DNA: TGCGCCAGCAGCTTGCCGATCCCCGGGGCCAACGTCCTGACTTTC. Translated: CASSLPIPGANVLTF.

The V gene is TRBV6-1, the J gene TRBJ1-6; the match to TRBD1 covers 9 bases. V shed 6 bases and J 7 bases; nucleotides not matched to a gene: 13. The germline V gene encodes CDR1 MNHNS and CDR2 SASEGT. The CDR3 spans 17 residues. Here the CDR3 DNA reads TGTGCCAGCAGCTCCGGGGACAGGGTTAATGGGAATTCACCCCTCCACTTT. As protein: CASSSGDRVNGNSPLHF.

The chain recombines TRBV7-2 with TRBJ2-5, with 9 nucleotides matching TRBD2. The germline V gene has CDR1 SGHTA and CDR2 FQGNSA. Losses at the gene ends were 2 bases for V and 5 bases for J; bases not matched to a gene: 6. CDR3 length: 15 residues. Here the CDR3 DNA reads TGTGCCAGCAGCTTACGGCGGGGGGGCCGTGAGACCCAGTACTTC. Translating it yields CASSLRRGGRETQYF.

The V gene is TRBV18, the J gene TRBJ2-5; 7 nucleotides align to TRBD2. J lost 0 bases, V lost 1 base, and 5 bases had no gene match. The CDR3 spans 16 residues. Germline CDR1 is KGHSH and CDR2 is LQKENI. CDR3 DNA: TGTGCCAGCTCACCACTTGCTAGCGGATACCAAGAGACCCAGTACTTC. This translates into CASSPLASGYQETQYF. The complete variable domain, with remaining parts taken from reference TRBV18 and TRBJ2-5, reads NAGVMQNPRHLVRRRGQEARLRCSPMKGHSHVYWYRQLPEEGLKFMVYLQKENIIDESGMPKERFSAEFPKEGPSILRIQQVVRGDSAAYFCASSPLASGYQETQYFGPGTRLLVL.